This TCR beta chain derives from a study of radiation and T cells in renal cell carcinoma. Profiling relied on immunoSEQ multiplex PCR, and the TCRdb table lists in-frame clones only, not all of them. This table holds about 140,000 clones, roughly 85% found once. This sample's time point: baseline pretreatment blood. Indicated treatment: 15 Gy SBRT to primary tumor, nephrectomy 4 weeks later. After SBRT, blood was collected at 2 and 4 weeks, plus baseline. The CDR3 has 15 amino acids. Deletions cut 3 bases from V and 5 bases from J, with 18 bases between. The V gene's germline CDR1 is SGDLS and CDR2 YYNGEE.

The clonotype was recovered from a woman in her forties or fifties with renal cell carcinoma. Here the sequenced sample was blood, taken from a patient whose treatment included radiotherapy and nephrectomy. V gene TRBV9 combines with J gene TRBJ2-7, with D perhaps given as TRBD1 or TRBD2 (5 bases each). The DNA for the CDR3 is TGTGCCAGCAGCGCGGCCGGGACCCTCCTGAACGAGCAGTACTTC. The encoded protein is CASSAAGTLLNEQYF.